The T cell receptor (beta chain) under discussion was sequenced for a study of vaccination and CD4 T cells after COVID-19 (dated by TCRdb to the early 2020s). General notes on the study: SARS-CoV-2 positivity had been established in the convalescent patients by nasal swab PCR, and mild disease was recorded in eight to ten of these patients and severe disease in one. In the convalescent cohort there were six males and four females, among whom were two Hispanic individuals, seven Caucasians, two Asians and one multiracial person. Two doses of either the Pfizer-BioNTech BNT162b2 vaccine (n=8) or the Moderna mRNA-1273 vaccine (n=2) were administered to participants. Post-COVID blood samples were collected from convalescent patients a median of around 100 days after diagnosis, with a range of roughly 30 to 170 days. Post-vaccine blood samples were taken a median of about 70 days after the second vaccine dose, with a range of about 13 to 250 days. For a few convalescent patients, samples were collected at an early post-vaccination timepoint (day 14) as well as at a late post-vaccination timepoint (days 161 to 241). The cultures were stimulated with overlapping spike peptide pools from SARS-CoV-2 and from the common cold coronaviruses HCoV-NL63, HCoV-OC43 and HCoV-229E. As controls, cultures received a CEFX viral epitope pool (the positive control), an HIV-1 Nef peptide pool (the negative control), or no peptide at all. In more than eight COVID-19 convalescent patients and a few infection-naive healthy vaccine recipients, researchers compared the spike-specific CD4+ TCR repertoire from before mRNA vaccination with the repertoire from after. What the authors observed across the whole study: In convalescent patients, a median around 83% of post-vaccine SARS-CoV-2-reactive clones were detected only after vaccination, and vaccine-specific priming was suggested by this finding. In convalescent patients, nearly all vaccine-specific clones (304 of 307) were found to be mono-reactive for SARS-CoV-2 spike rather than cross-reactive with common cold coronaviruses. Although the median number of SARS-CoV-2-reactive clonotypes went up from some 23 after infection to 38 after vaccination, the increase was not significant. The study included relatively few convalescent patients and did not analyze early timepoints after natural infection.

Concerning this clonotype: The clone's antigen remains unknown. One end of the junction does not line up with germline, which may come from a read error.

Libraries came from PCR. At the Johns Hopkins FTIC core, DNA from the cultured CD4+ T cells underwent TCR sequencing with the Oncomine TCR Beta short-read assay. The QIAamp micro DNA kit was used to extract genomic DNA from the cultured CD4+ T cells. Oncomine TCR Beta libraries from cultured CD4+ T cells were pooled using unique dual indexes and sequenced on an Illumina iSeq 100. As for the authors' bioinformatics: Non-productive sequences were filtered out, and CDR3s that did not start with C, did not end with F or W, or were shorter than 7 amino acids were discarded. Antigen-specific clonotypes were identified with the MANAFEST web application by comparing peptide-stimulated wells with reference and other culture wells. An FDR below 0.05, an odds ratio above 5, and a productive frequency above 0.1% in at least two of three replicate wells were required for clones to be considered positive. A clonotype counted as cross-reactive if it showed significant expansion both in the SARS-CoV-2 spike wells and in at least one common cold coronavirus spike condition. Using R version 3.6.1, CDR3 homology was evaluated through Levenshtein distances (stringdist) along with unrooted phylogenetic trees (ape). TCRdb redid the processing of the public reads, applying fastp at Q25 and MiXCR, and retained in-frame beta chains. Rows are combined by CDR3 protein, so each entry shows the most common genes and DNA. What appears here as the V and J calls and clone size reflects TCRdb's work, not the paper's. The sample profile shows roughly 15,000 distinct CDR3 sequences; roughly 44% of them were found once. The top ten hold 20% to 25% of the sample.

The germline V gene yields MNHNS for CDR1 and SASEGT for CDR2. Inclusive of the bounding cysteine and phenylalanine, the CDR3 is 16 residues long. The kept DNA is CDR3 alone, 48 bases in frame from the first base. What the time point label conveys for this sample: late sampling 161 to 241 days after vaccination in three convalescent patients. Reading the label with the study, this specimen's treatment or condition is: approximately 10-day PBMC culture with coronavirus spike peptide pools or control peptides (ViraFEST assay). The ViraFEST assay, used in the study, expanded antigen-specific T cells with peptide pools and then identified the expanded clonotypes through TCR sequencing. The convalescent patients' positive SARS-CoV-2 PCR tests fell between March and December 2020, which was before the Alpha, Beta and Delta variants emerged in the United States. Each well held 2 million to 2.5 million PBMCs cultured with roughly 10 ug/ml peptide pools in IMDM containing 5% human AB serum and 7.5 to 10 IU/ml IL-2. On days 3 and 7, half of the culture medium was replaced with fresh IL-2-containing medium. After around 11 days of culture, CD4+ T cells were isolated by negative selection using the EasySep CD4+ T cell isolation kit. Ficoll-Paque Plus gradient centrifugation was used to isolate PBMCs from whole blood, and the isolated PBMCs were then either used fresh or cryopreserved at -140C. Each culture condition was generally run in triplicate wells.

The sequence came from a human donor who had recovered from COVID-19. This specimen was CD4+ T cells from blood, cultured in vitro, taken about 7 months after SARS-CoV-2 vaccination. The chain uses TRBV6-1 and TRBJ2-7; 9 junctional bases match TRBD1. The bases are TGTGCCATCAGTGATATTGCGACAGGGGGATCATACGAGCAGTACTTC. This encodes CAISDIATGGSYEQYF.